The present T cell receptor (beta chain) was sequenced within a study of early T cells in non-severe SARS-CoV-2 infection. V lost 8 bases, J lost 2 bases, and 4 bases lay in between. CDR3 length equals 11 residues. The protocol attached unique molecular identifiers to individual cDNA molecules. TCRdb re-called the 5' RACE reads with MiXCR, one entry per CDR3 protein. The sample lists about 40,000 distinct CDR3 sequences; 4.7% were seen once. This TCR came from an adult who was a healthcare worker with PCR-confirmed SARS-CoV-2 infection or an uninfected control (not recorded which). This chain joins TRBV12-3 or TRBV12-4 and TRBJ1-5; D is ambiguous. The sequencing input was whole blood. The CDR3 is CASGGNQPQHF. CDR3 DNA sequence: TGTGCCAGCGGGGGCAATCAGCCCCAGCATTTT.